This TCR beta chain was sequenced for a study of post-analysis software for immune sequencing data. Turning to the study itself: Patients with relapsing-remitting, secondary progressive and progressive-relapsing multiple sclerosis courses were all represented.

Findings and caveats of the study: Diversity measured as normalized Chao1 was significantly lower in multiple sclerosis patients than in controls. Among roughly five TRBV segments more frequent in patients than controls were TRBV5-6, TRBV5-1 and TRBV20-1.

Germline assignment: CDR1 SEHNR and CDR2 FQNEAQ (reference sequence). There are 16 residues in the CDR3. Every TCR beta cDNA library bore unique molecular identifiers. TCRdb re-derived calls from the PCR reads in MiXCR, one entry per CDR3 protein. The sample includes 700,000 to 800,000 distinct CDR3 sequences, around 27% of them seen just once. Notes on this clonotype: What it binds is unknown. An end of the junction differs from the germline gene, which may be a read error.

Sequenced material: blood. This chain links TRBV7-9 with TRBJ2-1; 11 positions match TRBD2. The receptor's source is a girl aged 10 to 17 with multiple sclerosis. The CDR3 nucleotides read TGTGCCAGCAGCTTGGCGGGACTAGCGGAATTCAATGGGCAGTTCTTC. Amino acids: CASSLAGLAEFNGQFF.